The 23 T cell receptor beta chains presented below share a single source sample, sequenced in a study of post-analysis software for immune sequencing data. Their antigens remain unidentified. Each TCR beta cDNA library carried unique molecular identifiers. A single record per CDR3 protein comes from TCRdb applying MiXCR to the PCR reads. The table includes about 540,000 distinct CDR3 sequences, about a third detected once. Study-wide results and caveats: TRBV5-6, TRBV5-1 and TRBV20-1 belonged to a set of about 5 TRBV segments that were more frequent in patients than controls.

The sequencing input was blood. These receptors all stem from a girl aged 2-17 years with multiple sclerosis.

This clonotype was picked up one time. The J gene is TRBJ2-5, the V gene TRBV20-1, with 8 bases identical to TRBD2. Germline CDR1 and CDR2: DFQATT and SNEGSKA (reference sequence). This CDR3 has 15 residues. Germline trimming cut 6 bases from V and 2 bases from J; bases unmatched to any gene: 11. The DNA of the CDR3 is TGCAGTGCCCGGGTCTGGCGGGGGGTACAAGAGACCCAGTACTTC. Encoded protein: CSARVWRGVQETQYF.

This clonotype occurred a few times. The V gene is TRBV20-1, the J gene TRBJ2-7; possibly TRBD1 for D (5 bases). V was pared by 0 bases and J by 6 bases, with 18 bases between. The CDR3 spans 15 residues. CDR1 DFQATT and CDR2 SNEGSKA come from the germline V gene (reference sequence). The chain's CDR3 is CSARDSQGARLEQYF. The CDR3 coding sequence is TGCAGTGCTAGAGATAGTCAAGGGGCCCGTCTCGAGCAGTACTTC.

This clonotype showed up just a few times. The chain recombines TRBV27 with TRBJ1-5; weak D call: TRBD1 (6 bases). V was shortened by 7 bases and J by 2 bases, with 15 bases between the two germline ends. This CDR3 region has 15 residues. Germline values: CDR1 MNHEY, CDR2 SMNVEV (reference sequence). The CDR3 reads CASKTTGLGNQPQHF. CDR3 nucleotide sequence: TGTGCCAGCAAAACTACAGGGTTGGGCAATCAGCCCCAGCATTTT.

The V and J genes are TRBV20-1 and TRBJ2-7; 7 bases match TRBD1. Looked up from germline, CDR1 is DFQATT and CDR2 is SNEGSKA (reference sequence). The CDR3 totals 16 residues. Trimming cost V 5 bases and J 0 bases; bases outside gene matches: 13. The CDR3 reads CSAGEGGQEFSYEQYF. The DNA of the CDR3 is TGCAGTGCTGGTGAGGGTGGACAGGAATTCTCCTACGAGCAGTACTTC.

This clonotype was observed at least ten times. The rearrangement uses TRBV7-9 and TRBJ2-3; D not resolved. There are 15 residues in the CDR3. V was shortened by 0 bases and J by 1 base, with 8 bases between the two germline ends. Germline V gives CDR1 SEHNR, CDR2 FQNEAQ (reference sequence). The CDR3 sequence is CASSLAVGRTDTQYF. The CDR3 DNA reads TGTGCCAGCAGCTTAGCTGTGGGCCGCACAGATACGCAGTATTTT.

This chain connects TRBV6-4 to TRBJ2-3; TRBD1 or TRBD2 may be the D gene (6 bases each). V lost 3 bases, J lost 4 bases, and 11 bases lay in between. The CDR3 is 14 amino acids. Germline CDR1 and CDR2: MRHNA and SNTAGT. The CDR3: CASSDLGGADTQYF. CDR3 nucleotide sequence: TGTGCCAGCAGTGATTTGGGGGGCGCAGATACGCAGTATTTT.

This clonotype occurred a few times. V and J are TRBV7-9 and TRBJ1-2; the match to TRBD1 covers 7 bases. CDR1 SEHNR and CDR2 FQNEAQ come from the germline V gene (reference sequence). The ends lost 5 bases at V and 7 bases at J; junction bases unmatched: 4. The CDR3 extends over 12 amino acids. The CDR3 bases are TGTGCCAGCAGCCTCGGGACAGCTGGCTACACCTTC. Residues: CASSLGTAGYTF.

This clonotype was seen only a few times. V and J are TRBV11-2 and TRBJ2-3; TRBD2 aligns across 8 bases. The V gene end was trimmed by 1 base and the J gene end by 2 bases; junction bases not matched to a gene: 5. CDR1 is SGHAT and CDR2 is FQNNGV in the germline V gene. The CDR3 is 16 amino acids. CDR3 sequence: CASSLVGGGSTDTQYF. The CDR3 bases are TGTGCCAGCAGCTTAGTGGGCGGGGGGTCCACAGATACGCAGTATTTT.

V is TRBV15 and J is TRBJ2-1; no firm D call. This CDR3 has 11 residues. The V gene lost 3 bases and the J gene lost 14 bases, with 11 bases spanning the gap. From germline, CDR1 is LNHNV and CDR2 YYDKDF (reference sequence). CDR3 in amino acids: CATSSGVKKFF. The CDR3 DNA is TGTGCCACCAGCAGTGGGGTAAAGAAGTTCTTC.

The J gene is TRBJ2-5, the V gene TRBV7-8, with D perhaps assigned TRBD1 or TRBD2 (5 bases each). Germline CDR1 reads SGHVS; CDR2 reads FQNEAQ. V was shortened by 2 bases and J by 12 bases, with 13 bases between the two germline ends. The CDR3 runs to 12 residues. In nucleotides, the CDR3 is TGTGCCAGCAGCTTAAGCGAGGGGCAAAAGTACTTC. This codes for CASSLSEGQKYF. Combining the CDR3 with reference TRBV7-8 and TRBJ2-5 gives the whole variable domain GAGVSQSPRYKVAKRGQDVALRCDPISGHVSLFWYQQALGQGPEFLTYFQNEAQLDKSGLPSDRFFAERPEGSVSTLKIQRTQQEDSAVYLCASSLSEGQKYFGPGTRLLVL.

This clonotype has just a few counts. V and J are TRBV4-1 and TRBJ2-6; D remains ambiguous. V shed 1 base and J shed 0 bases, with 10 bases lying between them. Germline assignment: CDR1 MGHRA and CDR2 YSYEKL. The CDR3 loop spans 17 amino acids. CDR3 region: CASSQAHPSSGANVLTF. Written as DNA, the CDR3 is TGCGCCAGCAGCCAAGCCCACCCAAGCTCTGGGGCCAACGTCCTGACTTTC.

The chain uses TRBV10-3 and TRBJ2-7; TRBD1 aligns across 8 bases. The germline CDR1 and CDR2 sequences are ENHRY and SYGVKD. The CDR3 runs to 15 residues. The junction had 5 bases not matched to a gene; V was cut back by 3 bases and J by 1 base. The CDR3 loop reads CAISEIRGPSYEQYF. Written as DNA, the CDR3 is TGTGCCATCAGTGAAATCAGGGGGCCATCCTACGAGCAGTACTTC.

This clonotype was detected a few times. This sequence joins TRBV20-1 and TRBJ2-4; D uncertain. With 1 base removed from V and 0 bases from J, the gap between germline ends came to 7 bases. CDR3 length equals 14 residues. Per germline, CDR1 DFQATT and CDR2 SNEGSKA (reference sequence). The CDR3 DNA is TGCAGTGCTAGAGGGCAACTAGCCAAAAACATTCAGTACTTC. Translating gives CSARGQLAKNIQYF.

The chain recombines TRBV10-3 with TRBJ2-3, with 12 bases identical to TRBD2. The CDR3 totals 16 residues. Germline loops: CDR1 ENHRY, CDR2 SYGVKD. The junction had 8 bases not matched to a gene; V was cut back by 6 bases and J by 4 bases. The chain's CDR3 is CAIRGTSGPSADTQYF. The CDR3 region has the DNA TGTGCCATCAGAGGGACTAGCGGGCCCTCCGCAGATACGCAGTATTTT.

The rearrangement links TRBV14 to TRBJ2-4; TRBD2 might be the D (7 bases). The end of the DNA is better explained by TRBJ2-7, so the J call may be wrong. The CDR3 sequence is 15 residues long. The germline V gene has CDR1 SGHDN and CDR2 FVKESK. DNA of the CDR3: TGTGCCAGCAGCCAACTGTGGGGGGGACACTACGAGCAGTACTTC. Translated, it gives CASSQLWGGHYEQYF.

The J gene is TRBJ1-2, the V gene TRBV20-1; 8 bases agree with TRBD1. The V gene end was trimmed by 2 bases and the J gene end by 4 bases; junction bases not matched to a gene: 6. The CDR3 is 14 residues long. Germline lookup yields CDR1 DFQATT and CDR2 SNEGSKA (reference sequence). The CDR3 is CSARTGTGVYGYTF. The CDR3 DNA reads TGCAGTGCTAGAACCGGGACAGGCGTCTATGGCTACACCTTC.

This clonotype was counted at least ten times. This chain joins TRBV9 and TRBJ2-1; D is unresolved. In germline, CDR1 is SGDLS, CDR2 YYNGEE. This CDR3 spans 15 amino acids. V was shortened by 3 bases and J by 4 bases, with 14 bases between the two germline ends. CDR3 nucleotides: TGTGCCAGCAGCGGCGGTAGAGTGAGGTACAATGAGCAGTTCTTC. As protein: CASSGGRVRYNEQFF. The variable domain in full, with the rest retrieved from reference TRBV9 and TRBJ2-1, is DSGVTQTPKHLITATGQRVTLRCSPRSGDLSVYWYQQSLDQGLQFLIQYYNGEERAKGNILERFSAQQFPDLHSELNLSSLELGDSALYFCASSGGRVRYNEQFFGPGTRLTVL.

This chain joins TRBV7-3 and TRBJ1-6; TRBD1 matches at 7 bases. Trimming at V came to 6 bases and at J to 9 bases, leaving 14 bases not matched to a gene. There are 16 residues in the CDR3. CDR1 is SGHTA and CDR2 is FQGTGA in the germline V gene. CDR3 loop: CASSQGERTGTSPLHF. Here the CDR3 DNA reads TGTGCCAGCAGTCAAGGAGAGAGGACAGGCACTTCACCCCTCCACTTT.

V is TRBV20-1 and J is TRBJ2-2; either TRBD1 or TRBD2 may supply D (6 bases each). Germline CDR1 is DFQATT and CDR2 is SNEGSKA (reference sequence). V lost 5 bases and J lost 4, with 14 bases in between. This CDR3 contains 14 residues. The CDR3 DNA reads TGCAGTGCTGTAGGGGGGCCTGTCACCGGGGAGCTGTTTTTT. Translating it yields CSAVGGPVTGELFF.

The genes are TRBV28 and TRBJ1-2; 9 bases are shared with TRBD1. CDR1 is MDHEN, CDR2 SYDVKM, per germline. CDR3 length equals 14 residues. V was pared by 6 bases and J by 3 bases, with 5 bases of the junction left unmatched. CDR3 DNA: TGTGCCAGCAGGGGGACAGGGATTGACTATGGCTACACCTTC. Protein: CASRGTGIDYGYTF.

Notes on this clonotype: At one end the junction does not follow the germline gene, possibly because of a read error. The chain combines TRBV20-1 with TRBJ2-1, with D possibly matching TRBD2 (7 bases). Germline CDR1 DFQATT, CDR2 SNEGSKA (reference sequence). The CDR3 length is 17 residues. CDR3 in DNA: TGCAGTGCTATCCATACCGGCCGGGGGGCTGTCGACAATAAGCAGTTCTTC. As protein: CSAIHTGRGAVDNKQFF.

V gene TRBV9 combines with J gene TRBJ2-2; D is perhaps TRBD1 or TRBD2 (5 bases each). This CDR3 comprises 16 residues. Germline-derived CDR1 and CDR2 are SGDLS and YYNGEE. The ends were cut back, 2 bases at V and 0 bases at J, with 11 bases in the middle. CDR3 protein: CASSVRDGANTGELFF. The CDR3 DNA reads TGTGCCAGCAGCGTCCGGGACGGTGCGAACACCGGGGAGCTGTTTTTT.

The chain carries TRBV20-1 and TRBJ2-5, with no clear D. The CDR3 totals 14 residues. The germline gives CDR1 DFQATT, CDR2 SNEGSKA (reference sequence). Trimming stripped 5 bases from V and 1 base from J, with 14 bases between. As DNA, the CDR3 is TGCAGTGCTGAACGAGGTACATTCCAAGAGACCCAGTACTTC. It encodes CSAERGTFQETQYF.